This T cell receptor (beta chain) is drawn from a study of blood T cell repertoires in COVID-19. This table comes from immunoSEQ multiplex PCR, and its TCRdb copy is limited to in-frame clones, with some not included. Seen here are approximately 480,000 clones, roughly 87% observed once, and the top ten hold 0.7%. Two consecutive negative NP/OP PCR tests, clearance, or resolved symptoms defined Cohort 3 recovery. This CDR3 is 11 amino acids long. The germline V gene encodes CDR1 GTSNPN and CDR2 SVGIG (reference sequence). V was pared by 1 base and J by 6 bases, with 7 bases between. The sample comprised PBMCs or T cells enriched from blood (not recorded which). The chain couples TRBV30 to TRBJ2-7, with D possibly TRBD2 on 5 matching bases. The receptor was derived from a woman aged 18-29 years who had recovered from COVID-19. The CDR3 coding sequence is TGTGCCTGGAGTGGCGAGGGCGAGCAGTACTTC. It codes for CAWSGEGEQYF. Looking up the rest from reference TRBV30 and TRBJ2-7 gives the full variable domain: SQTIHQWPATLVQPVGSPLSLECTVEGTSNPNLYWYRQAAGRGLQLLFYSVGIGQISSEVPQNLSASRPQDRQFILSSKKLLLSDSGFYLCAWSGEGEQYFGPGTRLTVT.